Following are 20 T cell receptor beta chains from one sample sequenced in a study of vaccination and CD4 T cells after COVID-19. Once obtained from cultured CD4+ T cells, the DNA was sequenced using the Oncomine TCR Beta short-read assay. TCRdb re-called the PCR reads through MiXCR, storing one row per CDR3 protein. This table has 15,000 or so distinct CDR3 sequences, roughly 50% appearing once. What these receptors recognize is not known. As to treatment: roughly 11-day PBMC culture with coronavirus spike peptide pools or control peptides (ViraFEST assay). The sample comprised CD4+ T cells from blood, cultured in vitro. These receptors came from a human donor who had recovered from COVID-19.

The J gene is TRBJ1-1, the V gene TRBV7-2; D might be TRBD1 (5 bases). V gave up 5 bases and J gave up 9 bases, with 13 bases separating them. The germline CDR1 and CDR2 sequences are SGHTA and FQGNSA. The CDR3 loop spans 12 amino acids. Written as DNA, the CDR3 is TGTGCCAGCAGCCGTGCGGGACCGCAAGCTTTCTTT. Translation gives CASSRAGPQAFF. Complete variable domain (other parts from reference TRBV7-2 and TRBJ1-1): GAGVSQSPSNKVTEKGKDVELRCDPISGHTALYWYRQSLGQGLEFLIYFQGNSAPDKSGLPSDRFSAERTGGSVSTLTIQRTQQEDSAVYLCASSRAGPQAFFGQGTRLTVV.

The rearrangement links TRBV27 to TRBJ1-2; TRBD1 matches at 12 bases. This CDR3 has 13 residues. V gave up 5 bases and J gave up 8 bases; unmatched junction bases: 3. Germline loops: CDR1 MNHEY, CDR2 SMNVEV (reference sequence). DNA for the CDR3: TGTGCCAGCAGTCCAGGGACAGGGGGCGGCTACACCTTC. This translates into CASSPGTGGGYTF.

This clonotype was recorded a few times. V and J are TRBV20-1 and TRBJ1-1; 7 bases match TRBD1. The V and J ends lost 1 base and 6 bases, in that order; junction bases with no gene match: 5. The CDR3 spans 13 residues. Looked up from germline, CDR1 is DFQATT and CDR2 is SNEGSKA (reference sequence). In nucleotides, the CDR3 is TGCAGTGCTAGAGTCACAGGGGCCCCTGAAGCTTTCTTT. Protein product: CSARVTGAPEAFF.

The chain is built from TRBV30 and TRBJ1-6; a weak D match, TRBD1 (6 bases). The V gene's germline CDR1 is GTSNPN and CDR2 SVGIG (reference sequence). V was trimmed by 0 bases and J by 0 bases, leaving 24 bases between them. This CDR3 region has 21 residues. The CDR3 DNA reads TGTGCCTGGAGTGTACCGCGTACCAGGGGCCGCTTCAGCTCCTATAATTCACCCCTCCACTTT. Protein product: CAWSVPRTRGRFSSYNSPLHF.

The CDR3 DNA follows: TGTGCCAGCAGCCCGATTGGACAGGGAGCCGGCTACACCTTC. This sequence encodes CASSPIGQGAGYTF. This chain uses TRBV7-9 with TRBJ1-2; 8 bases match TRBD1. CDR1 and CDR2 from the germline V gene are SEHNR and FQNEAQ (reference sequence). V was pared by 5 bases and J by 8 bases, with 10 bases of the junction left unmatched. The CDR3 length is 14 residues.

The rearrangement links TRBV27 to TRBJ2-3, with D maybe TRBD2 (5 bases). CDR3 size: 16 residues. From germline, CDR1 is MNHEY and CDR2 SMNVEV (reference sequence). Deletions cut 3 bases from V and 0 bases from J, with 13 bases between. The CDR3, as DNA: TGTGCCAGCAGTTTTGGTCGAGGGATCAGCACAGATACGCAGTATTTT. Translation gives CASSFGRGISTDTQYF.

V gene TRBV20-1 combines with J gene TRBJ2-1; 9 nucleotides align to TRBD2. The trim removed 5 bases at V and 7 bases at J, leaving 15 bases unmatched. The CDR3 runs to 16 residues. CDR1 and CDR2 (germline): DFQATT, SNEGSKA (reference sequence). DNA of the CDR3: TGCAGTGCTGATACAGGGACCGCCGCGGGGGGGAATGAGCAGTTCTTC. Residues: CSADTGTAAGGNEQFF.

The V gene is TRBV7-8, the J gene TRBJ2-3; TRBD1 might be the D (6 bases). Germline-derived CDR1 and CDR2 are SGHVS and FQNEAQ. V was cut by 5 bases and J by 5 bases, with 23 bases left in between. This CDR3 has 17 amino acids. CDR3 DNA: TGTGCCAGCAGCCCTAGGGCGAGGGCCAGGGGTGGAGATACGCAGTATTTT. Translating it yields CASSPRARARGGDTQYF.

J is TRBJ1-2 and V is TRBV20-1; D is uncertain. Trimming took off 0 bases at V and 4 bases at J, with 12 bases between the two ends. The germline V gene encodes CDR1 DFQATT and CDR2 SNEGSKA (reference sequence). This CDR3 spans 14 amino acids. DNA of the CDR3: TGCAGTGCTAGAGATAGGGCAAGCAGCTATGGCTACACCTTC. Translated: CSARDRASSYGYTF.

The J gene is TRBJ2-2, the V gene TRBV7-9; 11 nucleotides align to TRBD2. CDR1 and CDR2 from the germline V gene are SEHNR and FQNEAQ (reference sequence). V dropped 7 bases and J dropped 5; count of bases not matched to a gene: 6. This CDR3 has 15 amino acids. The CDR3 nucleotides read TGTGCCAGCAAGTTAGCGGGAGGGCCAACCGGGGAGCTGTTTTTT. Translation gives CASKLAGGPTGELFF.

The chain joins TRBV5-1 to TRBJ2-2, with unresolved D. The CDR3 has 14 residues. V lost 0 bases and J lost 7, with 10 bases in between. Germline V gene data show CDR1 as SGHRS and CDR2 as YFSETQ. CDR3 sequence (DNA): TGCGCCAGCAGCTTGGCGGTCTACGACGGGGAGCTGTTTTTT. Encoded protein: CASSLAVYDGELFF.

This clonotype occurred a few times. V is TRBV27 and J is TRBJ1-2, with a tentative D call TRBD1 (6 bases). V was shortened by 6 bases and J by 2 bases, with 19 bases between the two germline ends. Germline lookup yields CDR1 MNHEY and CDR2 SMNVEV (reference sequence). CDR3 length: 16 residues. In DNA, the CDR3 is TGTGCCAGCAGGATCGGGGGGGGGCGCGCCAACTATGGCTACACCTTC. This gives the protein CASRIGGGRANYGYTF.

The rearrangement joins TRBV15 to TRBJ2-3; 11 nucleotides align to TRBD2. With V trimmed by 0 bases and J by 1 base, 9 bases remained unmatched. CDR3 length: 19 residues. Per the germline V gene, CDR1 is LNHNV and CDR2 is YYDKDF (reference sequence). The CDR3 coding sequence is TGTGCCACCAGCAGAGATCCCTTGACTAGCGGGGTAGGCACAGATACGCAGTATTTT. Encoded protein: CATSRDPLTSGVGTDTQYF.

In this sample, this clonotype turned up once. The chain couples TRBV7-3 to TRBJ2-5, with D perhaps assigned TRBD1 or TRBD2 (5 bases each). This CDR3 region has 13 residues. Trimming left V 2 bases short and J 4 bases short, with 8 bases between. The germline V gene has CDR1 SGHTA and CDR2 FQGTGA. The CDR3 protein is CASSLAGTETQYF. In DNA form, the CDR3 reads TGTGCCAGCAGCTTAGCAGGGACAGAGACCCAGTACTTC.

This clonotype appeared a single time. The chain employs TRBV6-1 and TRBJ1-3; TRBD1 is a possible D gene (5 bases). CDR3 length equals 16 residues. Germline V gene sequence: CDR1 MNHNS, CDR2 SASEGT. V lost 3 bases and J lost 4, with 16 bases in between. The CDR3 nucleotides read TGTGCCAGCAGTGACCACAGGAAAACGGCGGGAAACACCATATATTTT. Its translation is CASSDHRKTAGNTIYF.

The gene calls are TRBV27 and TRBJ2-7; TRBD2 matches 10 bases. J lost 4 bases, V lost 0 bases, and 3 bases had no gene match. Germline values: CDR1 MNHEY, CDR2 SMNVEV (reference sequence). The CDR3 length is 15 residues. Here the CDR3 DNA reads TGTGCCAGCAGTTTATCTCTAGCGGGGGCTTACGAGCAGTACTTC. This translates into CASSLSLAGAYEQYF.

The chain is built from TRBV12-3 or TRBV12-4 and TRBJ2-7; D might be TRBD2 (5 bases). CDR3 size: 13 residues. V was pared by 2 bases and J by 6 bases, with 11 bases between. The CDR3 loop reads CASSLQRFREQYF. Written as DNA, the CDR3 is TGTGCCAGCAGTTTACAGCGGTTCCGCGAGCAGTACTTC.

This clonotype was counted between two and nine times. The DNA for the CDR3 is TGTGCCACCAGTGACCATGTCCAGCAAGAGACCCAGTACTTC. It translates to CATSDHVQQETQYF. V gene TRBV24-1 combines with J gene TRBJ2-5; D is uncertain. Germline V gives CDR1 KGHDR, CDR2 SFDVKD. The CDR3 consists of 14 residues. V lost 4 bases and J 2 bases, leaving 10 bases between the germline ends.

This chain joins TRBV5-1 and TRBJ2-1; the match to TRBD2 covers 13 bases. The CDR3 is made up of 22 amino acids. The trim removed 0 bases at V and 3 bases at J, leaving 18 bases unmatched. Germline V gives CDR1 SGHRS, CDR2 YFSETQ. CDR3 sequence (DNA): TGCGCCAGCAGCTTGGGAGGACTAGCGGGAGCCTGGGGTACGAGGGGCTACAATGAGCAGTTCTTC. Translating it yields CASSLGGLAGAWGTRGYNEQFF.

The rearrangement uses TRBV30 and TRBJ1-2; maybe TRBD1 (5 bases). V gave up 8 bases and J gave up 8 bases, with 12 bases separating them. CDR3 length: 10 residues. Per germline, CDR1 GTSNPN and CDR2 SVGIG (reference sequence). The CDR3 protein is CALGRGGYTF. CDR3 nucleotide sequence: TGTGCCCTAGGTCGGGGGGGCTACACCTTC.